This TCR beta chain was captured in a study of T cells in Graves' hyperthyroidism and ophthalmopathy (dated by TCRdb to 2018 to 2020). About the investigation overall: Peripheral blood was collected at initial diagnosis, before any treatment. To identify TCR V-J signatures that set the groups apart, the researchers used a discovery cohort of about a hundred patients, made up of around 42 with Graves' ophthalmopathy and 55 to 65 with stable Graves' hyperthyroidism. Prospective prediction of ophthalmopathy was tested in an independent validation cohort consisting of some 19 hyperthyroidism patients and some 17 patients who later progressed to ophthalmopathy. The 75 to 100 discovery patients were randomly divided into training and test sets at a 7:3 ratio. In addition, the study compared T-cell repertoires in thyroid tissue and in blood from a handful of Graves' hyperthyroidism patients. After sampling, hyperthyroidism patients received methimazole starting at 30 mg daily, and ophthalmopathy patients received high-dose intravenous methylprednisolone. The paper describes TCR Vbeta CDR3 sequencing of more than 120 peripheral blood samples, made up of under 50 ophthalmopathy patients, 70 to 75 hyperthyroidism patients and 17 progressor patients. Study-wide conclusions, independent of this receptor: Blood samples also contained most of the expanded thyroid clonotypes (frequency above 0.001), which suggests that blood repertoires may reflect thyroid immune responses. In cross-validation, a model built on a 13 V-J signature told ophthalmopathy apart from stable hyperthyroidism with 87.88% sensitivity and roughly 82% specificity, and in testing the same model reached 80%/75%. Sample size was not statistically predetermined, and blinding of investigators to group allocation was not performed. During validation, the model predicted progression to ophthalmopathy a median of around 7 months ahead of onset, with around 71% sensitivity and 72.22% specificity.

The CDR3 covers 13 residues, taking in both the cysteine and the phenylalanine. The DNA shown is the 39-base CDR3, in frame from base 1. V and J lose 6 bases and 4 bases, and a span of 12 bases separates them. Ophthalmopathy patients had moderately to severely active disease, Clinical Activity Score of at least 3, NOSPECS grade of at least 4, and duration under 3 months. Exclusion was applied to patients with uncontrolled infections, other autoimmune diseases, pregnancy or lactation. Diagnoses relied on clinical symptoms, serum thyroxine and TRAb, thyroid ultrasound and orbital computed tomography. PBMCs were isolated from 8 to 10 ml of fresh peripheral blood by Ficoll-Paque density gradient centrifugation. Total RNA was extracted with Trizol reagent, and quality was checked on an Agilent 2100 Bioanalyzer. The TCR beta CDR3 regions were amplified from the RNA transcripts. For the first round of RT-PCR on the TCR CDR3, the HTBI primer set was used together with the Qiagen OneStep RT-PCR kit. A second multiplex PCR round built the libraries, followed by size selection and purification. The libraries were sequenced on an Illumina HiSeq2000 using paired-end 100 bp reads. The source study handled its data this way. SOAPnuke was used to process the raw data, removing reads that contained adapters or uncalled bases, had a mean Phred below 15, or lacked an exact match to the constant primer or identifier. COPE v1.2.5 was used to merge the high-quality paired reads, and each unique nucleotide sequence was defined as a clonotype. MiTCR v1.1 was used to align clonotypes to the IMGT TRBV, TRBD and TRBJ reference segments. The analysis was restricted to V-J combinations with a frequency above 0.0001, which together covered over 99% of the repertoires. The TCS score was defined as F50 (clonal expansion) divided by E x V (chaos), with BLOSUM62-based TCRdist calculated between CDR3 peptides within each V-J. Welch's t-statistics and random forest reduced 500 to 650 V-J features to 13, which were used in a naive Bayes classifier (R e1071). TCRdb trimmed public reads at Q25 via fastp, called clones via MiXCR and kept in-frame beta chains. Under each unique CDR3 protein, matching rows form one entry showing the most common genes and DNA. The V and J calls follow TCRdb's processing rather than the paper's. A total of approximately 600,000 distinct CDR3 sequences appear in this sample, around 20% of them only once. 34% of the sample is held by the ten biggest clonotypes.

This clonotype was seen many times. Its antigen specificity is not known. No much larger clone is present one base from it, and per-base qualities are unavailable. The V and J genes are TRBV12-3 or TRBV12-4 and TRBJ2-5; the D gene is not confidently resolved. The sample was blood. The TCR comes from a young man with Graves' ophthalmopathy. The DNA sequence follows: TGTGCCAGCAGGCTGTTGGGCCGAGAGACCCAGTACTTC. Its translation reads: CASRLLGRETQYF.